This TCR beta chain was recorded in a study of T cell clonotyping in hematopoietic cell transplantation. Whole-study results and caveats: Broader posttransplant TCR repertoire diversity was predicted by graft donor and pretransplant recipient Inverse Simpson Index values. Few recipient clonotypes overlapped donors; over 95% were de novo at given depth.

The time point was: recipient sample about 28 days before transplant, after cytoreduction. Recipient blood drawn about 28 days pretransplant and days 30, 100, 180 after. TCRdb's table, derived via immunoSEQ multiplex PCR, lists solely in-frame clones and lacks some. The sample lists 25,000 to 30,000 clones, 93% occurring once. To note about this clone: Its antigen is not known.

Material: peripheral blood mononuclear cells, obtained before stem cell transplant. This sequence was found in a man between 45 and 60 years old with acute myeloid leukemia. Some clones in this sample may be carry-over from other donors' samples.

The CDR3 coding sequence is TGTGCCAGCAGTCACCGGGACCCAGCATTCTACGAGCAGTACTTC. It specifies CASSHRDPAFYEQYF. This rearrangement joins TRBV28 to TRBJ2-7, with D perhaps assigned TRBD1 or TRBD2 (5 bases each). CDR1 and CDR2 (germline): MDHEN, SYDVKM. V lost 5 bases to trimming and J lost 3 bases, with 17 bases between them. This CDR3 spans 15 amino acids.